This T cell receptor (beta chain) derives from a study of post-analysis software for immune sequencing data. Turning to the study itself: Recorded subtypes: relapsing-remitting, secondary progressive, progressive-relapsing; some patients unannotated. General observations from the study: Five or six TRBV segments were significantly more frequent in patients than in controls. TRBV5-6, TRBV5-1 and TRBV20-1 were among these segments. The F measure placed samples prepared in the same batch into strongly shared clusters. Multiple sclerosis was associated with a significant reduction in normalized Chao1 diversity relative to controls.

V shed 0 bases, J shed 5 bases, and the junction held 4 bases outside the gene matches. Germline lookup yields CDR1 SGHRS and CDR2 YFSETQ. The CDR3 has 15 amino acids. The authors incorporated unique molecular identifiers into the TCR beta cDNA libraries. The yield from roughly 1 to 10 million T cells was 500,000 or so cDNA molecules in total. TCRdb called the PCR reads again in MiXCR, with one record for every CDR3 protein. The sample carries hundreds of thousands of distinct CDR3 sequences, about 60% recorded once. Details on this clonotype: Its antigen remains unidentified.

The sequencing sample was made of blood. This rearrangement joins TRBV5-1 to TRBJ1-2; TRBD1 matches at 10 bases. This sequence originates from a girl aged 2-10 years with multiple sclerosis. CDR3 in DNA: TGCGCCAGCAGCTTGGAGGGACAGGGGTTTTATGGCTACACCTTC. This gives the protein CASSLEGQGFYGYTF.